Here is one T cell receptor beta chain with its context. Its specific antigen is unknown. Within one base of it there is no much larger clone, and no base qualities were kept. This record comes from a study of Ad26.COV2.S vaccination and SARS-CoV-2 variants (dated by TCRdb to the early 2020s). About the investigation overall: Donors in the vaccine arm were drawn from COV1001, a multicentre, randomized, double-blind, placebo-controlled phase I-IIa trial testing Ad26.COV2.S in healthy adults. Ad26.COV2.S was administered intramuscularly at a dose of 5x10^10 or 1x10^11 viral particles, either as one shot or as two shots given 56 days apart. The specificity and breadth of SARS-CoV-2-reactive T cell receptors after Ad26.COV2.S vaccination were assessed by TCRbeta repertoire sequencing. A total of 32 samples were included in the TCR-sequenced set, comprising some 20 Ad26.COV2.S vaccine recipients, 5 placebo recipients and 8 SARS-CoV-2 convalescent individuals. Trial participants were randomized into five groups of five: low-dose or high-dose Ad26.COV2.S given once or twice, or placebo on both occasions. Investigators did not know the trial group allocation while performing experiments and assessing outcomes.

In the germline V gene, CDR1 corresponds to ENHRY and CDR2 to SYGVKD. Its CDR3 holds 14 amino acids, cysteine through phenylalanine. The DNA shown is the 42-base CDR3, in frame from base 1. V loses 3 bases, J loses 8 bases, and the germline ends lie 14 bases apart. The label giving this sample's treatment or condition can be read as: approximately 18 received Ad26.COV2.S at low or high dose, single or two shots; roughly five received placebo; per-sample allocation not given. For vaccine and placebo recipients, the sequenced repertoires came from samples collected on day 63 after the first injection. Between 29 July and 7 August 2020, Cohort 1b enrolled about 27 adults aged 18-55 years at one site in Boston, USA. As a vaccine, Ad26.COV2.S was a replication-incompetent adenovirus type 26 vector that expressed a prefusion-stabilized SARS-CoV-2 spike protein derived from the original Wuhan strain. What the work shows at the level of the full study, not this receptor alone: After vaccination, spike-specific CD8+ and CD4+ T cell responses were reported to show substantial breadth. Compared with placebo recipients, Ad26.COV2.S recipients showed higher spike-specific TCR breadth (P = 0.0014). The study was not powered to compare responses between vaccine doses or regimens. Vaccine and placebo recipients had similar non-spike TCR breadth, a finding consistent with the vaccine containing only spike. It was noted by the authors that total T cell responses may have been underestimated by the TCR breadth and depth analyses.

The immunoSEQ Assay was the method used to sequence TCRbeta CDR3 regions. After extraction, genomic DNA underwent amplification by bias-controlled multiplex PCR, followed by high-throughput sequencing. The paper's data handling went like this. Collapsing and filtering of sequences were performed to quantify the absolute abundance of each unique TCRbeta CDR3 region. T cell fraction was estimated by normalization of TCRbeta template counts to usable DNA, with usable DNA being measured through amplification of reference genes present in all nucleated cells. Repertoire TCRs were annotated as SARS-CoV-2-specific when V gene, CDR3 amino acid sequence and J gene were exactly matched to a known reactive TCR set. The reference SARS-CoV-2 TCR set came from MIRA and was filtered for enrichment in COVID-19-positive ImmuneCODE repertoires, removing public or cross-reactive TCRs. Using the MIRA antigens, annotated TCRs were further analysed by specific ORF or by position within an ORF. Depth was the summed frequency of annotated unique rearrangements, while breadth was defined as annotated unique rearrangements over total unique productive rearrangements. Group comparisons of TCR breadth used two-sided Wilcoxon rank-sum tests. Sourced from immuneACCESS, this table was stored by TCRdb with only in-frame sequences that have V and J called. A share of the clones is absent; for the studies checked, an unresolved V gene accounts for under half, and the remainder has no known explanation. V and J calls and clone size are copied from that table; D and trimming were computed from the DNA. This sample has roughly 700,000 clones in its table, and roughly nine tenths of those were observed once. In total, the top ten clones hold about 1.5% of the sample.

The sequence was obtained from a person between 18 and 65 years old who received the Ad26.COV2.S COVID-19 vaccine or a placebo. The specimen was peripheral blood, collected in a trial of Ad26.COV2.S vaccine versus placebo. Here the chain combines TRBV10-3 and TRBJ2-1, with TRBD2 tentatively as D gene (6 bases match). The DNA sequence is given as TGTGCCATCAGTGATGGTAGCGGAAGTGATGAGCAGTTCTTC. It codes for CAISDGSGSDEQFF.